This TCR beta chain was observed in a study of response to subunit inactivated influenza vaccine listed by TCRdb under 2018. A note on the overall study: To follow how T cells responded to a trivalent subunit inactivated influenza vaccine, the researchers relied on deep quantitative profiling of the T cell receptor repertoire. What the authors observed across the whole study: The authors proposed that each seasonal influenza vaccination may bring in only a limited number of new T cells.

This clonotype was found a few times. There is no known antigen for this receptor. Base-call qualities are not available, and no considerably larger clone is one nucleotide away. Spanning cysteine to phenylalanine, the CDR3 consists of 13 amino acids. The retained sequence is limited to the CDR3, 39 bases, with the frame set at the first base. CDR1 and CDR2 (DFQATT, SNEGSKA) derive from the germline V gene (reference sequence). V is shortened by 5 bases, J by 1 base, and the region joining them spans 10 bases. The library came from RT-PCR. This sample was sequenced with an Illumina HiSeq 2500. TCRdb itself trimmed the public reads at Q25 with fastp, ran MiXCR and retained productive beta chains. Duplicate CDR3 protein sequences are folded into a single record with the most common DNA and genes. For this sample there are about 310,000 distinct CDR3 sequences; just over 20% appear just once. Around 9.6% of the sample rests with the top ten.

Sequenced here: PBMCs from blood, sampled about 20 months after vaccination. This clonotype originated in a man between 50 and 75 years old who received an inactivated influenza vaccine. Donor details come from another sample of the same person, matched by shared clones. Rearrangement joined TRBV20-1 to TRBJ2-3, with a tentative D gene TRBD1 over 5 matching bases. Here the CDR3 is given as CSADGAGTDTQYF. The DNA sequence is as follows: TGCAGTGCTGATGGGGCCGGCACAGATACGCAGTATTTT.